This TCR beta chain came from a study of blood T cell repertoires in COVID-19. Study-wide context: From the United States, Italy and Spain came samples of acute and convalescent COVID-19. PBMCs, B-cell-depleted T cells, or T cells were the source of the cDNA or gDNA that made up the material.

Germline V CDR1 and CDR2: GTSNPN, SVGIG (reference sequence). The CDR3 consists of 16 residues. V shed 4 bases and J 8 bases; nucleotides not matched to a gene: 14. Seattle participants joined during active infection and were tracked over time. As processed by the authors: Researchers report that nucleated cell counts were estimated from reference gene primer amplification. Using immunoSEQ multiplex PCR, the repertoire was profiled, and TCRdb retains in-frame clones only, with some absent. V, J and clone size were drawn from that table, and D and trimming were deduced from the DNA. The sample lists about 69,000 clones, approximately 83% occurring once.

Sequencing was carried out using peripheral blood. The gene calls are TRBV30 and TRBJ1-4, with 9 bases aligning to TRBD1. The sequence was obtained from a man in his forties or fifties with COVID-19, enrolled during active disease. CDR3 in DNA: TGTGCCTGGACCTACCCTCGGGACAGGGCTGGAGAAAAACTGTTTTTT. Its protein is CAWTYPRDRAGEKLFF.